This is a list of T cell receptor beta chains from one sample in a study of human T cells and chemical hapten exposure. TCRdb processed the RACE reads anew with MiXCR; each CDR3 protein has one entry. The sample comprises 150,000 to 200,000 distinct CDR3 sequences, around 30% of which are singletons, and about 2.1% rests with the top ten. Specimen: whole blood, collected in connection with sensitization to the hapten diphenylcyclopropenone (DPC). These receptors were taken from a woman aged 18-29 years with alopecia areata. Some clones in this sample may be carry-over from other donors' samples. The CDR3 runs from the conserved cysteine through the conserved F or W. The order of the fields is J gene, CDR3 length, D gene, V gene, clone size, CDR3 protein, CDR3 DNA. A D gene is named only where the DNA matches it firmly. Only some rows state a clone size, as once, few, many or a class for expanded clones.

j_gene: TRBJ2-7; len: 16; d_gene: TRBD2; v_gene: TRBV5-1; abundance: -; CDR3aa: CASSGGLAGATYEQYF; CDR3nt: TGCGCCAGCAGCGGGGGACTAGCGGGCGCGACCTACGAGCAGTACTTC
j_gene: TRBJ2-5; len: 13; d_gene: -; v_gene: TRBV11-2; abundance: -; CDR3aa: CASSLSTTKTQYF; CDR3nt: TGTGCCAGCAGCTTATCTACTACCAAGACCCAGTACTTC
j_gene: TRBJ2-2; len: 15; d_gene: -; v_gene: TRBV29-1; abundance: -; CDR3aa: CSVETGGGNTGELFF; CDR3nt: TGCAGCGTTGAAACCGGGGGCGGGAACACCGGGGAGCTGTTTTTT
j_gene: TRBJ2-7; len: 15; d_gene: TRBD1; v_gene: TRBV20-1; abundance: many; CDR3aa: CSASTAGQGNYEQYF; CDR3nt: TGCAGTGCTAGTACCGCGGGACAGGGGAACTACGAGCAGTACTTC
j_gene: TRBJ2-1; len: 14; d_gene: TRBD2; v_gene: TRBV4-1; abundance: -; CDR3aa: CASSRWTSRDEQFF; CDR3nt: TGCGCCAGCAGCCGATGGACTAGCCGGGATGAGCAGTTCTTC
j_gene: TRBJ2-1; len: 14; d_gene: -; v_gene: TRBV4-1; abundance: few; CDR3aa: CASRGAPLSNEQFF; CDR3nt: TGCGCCAGCAGAGGAGCCCCTCTTAGCAATGAGCAGTTCTTC
j_gene: TRBJ2-7; len: 14; d_gene: -; v_gene: TRBV7-9; abundance: many; CDR3aa: CASSPRLPSGEQYF; CDR3nt: TGTGCCAGCAGCCCCCGTCTCCCGTCTGGGGAGCAGTACTTC
j_gene: TRBJ1-5; len: 15; d_gene: -; v_gene: TRBV19; abundance: -; CDR3aa: CASSKTPDSNQPQHF; CDR3nt: TGTGCCAGTAGTAAGACACCGGATAGCAATCAGCCCCAGCATTTT
j_gene: TRBJ2-7; len: 14; d_gene: -; v_gene: TRBV18; abundance: -; CDR3aa: CASSRDVPGYEQYF; CDR3nt: TGTGCCAGCTCACGTGACGTGCCGGGGTACGAGCAGTACTTC
j_gene: TRBJ2-3; len: 15; d_gene: TRBD1; v_gene: TRBV6-1; abundance: few; CDR3aa: CASSGLRTGGDTQYF; CDR3nt: TGTGCCAGCAGTGGACTTCGGACAGGGGGAGATACGCAGTATTTT
j_gene: TRBJ1-1; len: 12; d_gene: -; v_gene: TRBV7-9; abundance: -; CDR3aa: CASSFRGSEAFF; CDR3nt: TGTGCCAGCAGCTTTCGGGGGTCTGAAGCTTTCTTT
j_gene: TRBJ2-1; len: 14; d_gene: TRBD1; v_gene: TRBV10-3; abundance: -; CDR3aa: CAIWPGTGTNEQFF; CDR3nt: TGTGCCATCTGGCCCGGGACAGGGACCAATGAGCAGTTCTTC
j_gene: TRBJ2-3; len: 13; d_gene: -; v_gene: TRBV7-6; abundance: -; CDR3aa: CASSPLRGDTQYF; CDR3nt: TGTGCCAGCAGTCCTTTAAGGGGGGATACGCAGTATTTT
j_gene: TRBJ2-1; len: 13; d_gene: -; v_gene: TRBV29-1; abundance: -; CDR3aa: CSVDAQGYNEQFF; CDR3nt: TGCAGCGTTGATGCACAGGGCTACAATGAGCAGTTCTTC
j_gene: TRBJ2-5; len: 13; d_gene: -; v_gene: TRBV4-2; abundance: -; CDR3aa: CASSQDQGETQYF; CDR3nt: TGTGCCAGCAGCCAAGACCAGGGAGAGACCCAGTACTTC
j_gene: TRBJ1-1; len: 13; d_gene: TRBD1; v_gene: TRBV29-1; abundance: -; CDR3aa: CSVQTGGLAEAFF; CDR3nt: TGCAGCGTACAGACAGGGGGATTAGCTGAAGCTTTCTTT
j_gene: TRBJ2-7; len: 15; d_gene: TRBD1; v_gene: TRBV5-1; abundance: -; CDR3aa: CASSLIKGQAYEQYF; CDR3nt: TGCGCCAGCAGCTTGATTAAGGGACAGGCCTACGAGCAGTACTTC
j_gene: TRBJ2-1; len: 15; d_gene: -; v_gene: TRBV4-1; abundance: -; CDR3aa: CASSPLGGTYNEQFF; CDR3nt: TGCGCCAGCAGCCCACTGGGGGGAACCTACAATGAGCAGTTCTTC
j_gene: TRBJ1-5; len: 14; d_gene: -; v_gene: TRBV6-4; abundance: -; CDR3aa: CASSDRADNQPQHF; CDR3nt: TGTGCCAGCAGTGACCGGGCAGACAATCAGCCCCAGCATTTT
j_gene: TRBJ1-2; len: 14; d_gene: -; v_gene: TRBV2; abundance: -; CDR3aa: CASSGDGINYGYTF; CDR3nt: TGTGCCAGCAGTGGGGACGGTATTAACTATGGCTACACCTTC
j_gene: TRBJ2-5; len: 15; d_gene: TRBD2; v_gene: TRBV20-1; abundance: few; CDR3aa: CSARGRIAGEETQYF; CDR3nt: TGCAGTGCTAGAGGAAGGATAGCGGGGGAAGAGACCCAGTACTTC
j_gene: TRBJ2-7; len: 15; d_gene: -; v_gene: TRBV6-1; abundance: few; CDR3aa: CASSERQGWDSEQYF; CDR3nt: TGTGCCAGCAGTGAAAGGCAGGGATGGGATTCCGAGCAGTACTTC
j_gene: TRBJ2-2; len: 16; d_gene: TRBD2; v_gene: TRBV5-4; abundance: -; CDR3aa: CASTPPSGRGTGELFF; CDR3nt: TGTGCCAGCACCCCTCCTAGCGGGAGGGGGACCGGGGAGCTGTTTTTT
j_gene: TRBJ2-3; len: 15; d_gene: TRBD2; v_gene: TRBV11-2; abundance: few; CDR3aa: CASRSGGAHTDTQYF; CDR3nt: TGTGCCAGCAGATCCGGGGGGGCCCACACAGATACGCAGTATTTT
j_gene: TRBJ1-1; len: 12; d_gene: -; v_gene: TRBV29-1; abundance: few; CDR3aa: CSVDSQTKEAFF; CDR3nt: TGCAGCGTTGACAGCCAAACTAAAGAAGCTTTCTTT
j_gene: TRBJ1-4; len: 16; d_gene: TRBD1; v_gene: TRBV15; abundance: -; CDR3aa: CATSRETGGKGLKLFF; CDR3nt: TGTGCCACCAGCAGAGAGACAGGGGGCAAAGGATTGAAACTGTTTTTT